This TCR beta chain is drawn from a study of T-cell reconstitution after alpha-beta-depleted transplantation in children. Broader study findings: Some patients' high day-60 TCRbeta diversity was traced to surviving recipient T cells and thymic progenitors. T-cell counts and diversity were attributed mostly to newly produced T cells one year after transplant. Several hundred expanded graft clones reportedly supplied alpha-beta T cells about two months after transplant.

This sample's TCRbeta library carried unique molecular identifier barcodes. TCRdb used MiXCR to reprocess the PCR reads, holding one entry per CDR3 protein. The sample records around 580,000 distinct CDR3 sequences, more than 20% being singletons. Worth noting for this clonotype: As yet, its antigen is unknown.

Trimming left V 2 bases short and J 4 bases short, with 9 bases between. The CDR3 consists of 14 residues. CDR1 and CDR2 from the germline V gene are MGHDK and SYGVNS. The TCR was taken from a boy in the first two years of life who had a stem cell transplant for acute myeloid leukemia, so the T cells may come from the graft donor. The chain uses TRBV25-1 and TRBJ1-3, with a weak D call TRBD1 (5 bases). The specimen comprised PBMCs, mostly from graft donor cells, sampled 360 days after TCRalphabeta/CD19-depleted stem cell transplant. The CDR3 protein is CASSEQGSGNTIYF. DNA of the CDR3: TGTGCCAGCAGTGAACAGGGATCCGGAAACACCATATATTTT.